This T cell receptor beta chain comes out of a study of T-cell reconstitution after alpha-beta-depleted transplantation in children. J was trimmed by 6 bases and V by 3 bases; bases with no gene match: 13. This CDR3 spans 16 amino acids. Unique molecular identifiers were incorporated during preparation of the TCRbeta library. Using its own MiXCR run on the PCR reads, TCRdb lists one record per CDR3 protein. Here the sample spans 200,000 to 250,000 distinct CDR3 sequences, under 9.5% being singletons. In this sample, this clonotype turned up many times. The TCR originated in a human donor who donated a stem cell graft to a child with acute lymphoblastic leukemia. The rearrangement joins TRBV12-3 or TRBV12-4 to TRBJ2-7; 8 bases map to TRBD1. The sample consisted of PBMCs from the stem cell graft donor, taken from the stem cell graft. In DNA form, the CDR3 reads TGTGCCAGCAGTTTGGTGGGGACAGGCCCTACTGTCGAGCAGTACTTC. Protein product: CASSLVGTGPTVEQYF.